Below are 30 T cell receptor beta chains sequenced from a single sample in a study of memory CD4+ T cells and cytomegalovirus serostatus. The sort gate was single viable CD3+CD4+CD8-CD45RO+ cells for memory CD4+ T cells. The data were produced by immunoSEQ multiplex PCR, yet TCRdb's version contains in-frame clones alone and is incomplete. The sample holds more than 55,000 clones, 75% to 85% seen once. The specimen was memory CD4+ T cells from blood. The origin of the receptors is an adult in good health and CMV-seronegative.

The chain recombines TRBV9 with TRBJ1-2; the D gene is possibly TRBD1 (5 bases). Per germline, CDR1 SGDLS and CDR2 YYNGEE. This CDR3 is 14 amino acids long. The germline V and J ends were trimmed by 0 bases and 8 bases, with 14 bases remaining between them. CDR3 in DNA: TGTGCCAGCAGCGTAGTTCCGGGGCTTGGGGGCTACACCTTC. It codes for CASSVVPGLGGYTF.

This chain links TRBV7-7 with TRBJ2-3; possibly TRBD1 for D (6 bases). V was shortened by 5 bases and J by 0 bases, with 15 bases between the two germline ends. This CDR3 is 16 amino acids long. Germline CDR1 and CDR2: SSHAT and FNYEAQ (reference sequence). The CDR3, as DNA: TGTGCCAGCAGCCCCGCGACAGGAGCTAGCACAGATACGCAGTATTTT. This encodes CASSPATGASTDTQYF.

This clone appeared a few times. The rearrangement uses TRBV2 and TRBJ2-7, with 10 positions matching TRBD2. The CDR3 sequence is 16 residues long. CDR1 is SNHLY and CDR2 is FYNNEI in the germline V gene. V lost 4 bases and J lost 1; bases outside the gene matches: 7. The CDR3 region is CASSVTSGRTSYEQYF. The CDR3 DNA sequence: TGTGCCAGCAGTGTGACTAGCGGGCGGACGTCCTACGAGCAGTACTTC.

About this clone itself: An end of the junction does not agree with germline; a read error may underlie this. The gene calls are TRBV10-3 and TRBJ1-2, with 7 bases matching TRBD1. Germline V CDR1 and CDR2: ENHRY, SYGVKD. This CDR3 region has 13 residues. CDR3 sequence: CASSGTANYGYTF. The CDR3 DNA sequence: TGTGCCAGCAGTGGGACAGCTAACTATGGCTACACCTTC.

The chain recombines TRBV19 with TRBJ1-2, with 8 positions matching TRBD1. Germline-derived CDR1 and CDR2 are LNHDA and SQIVND (reference sequence). Trimming cost V 10 bases and J 5 bases; bases outside gene matches: 9. There are 13 residues in the CDR3. CDR3 loop: CATRDRGWYGYTF. In nucleotides, the CDR3 is TGTGCCACTCGCGACAGGGGATGGTATGGCTACACCTTC. The full variable domain, with the rest looked up from reference TRBV19 and TRBJ1-2, is DGGITQSPKYLFRKEGQNVTLSCEQNLNHDAMYWYRQDPGQGLRLIYYSQIVNDFQKGDIAEGYSVSREKKESFPLTVTSAQKNPTAFYLCATRDRGWYGYTFGSGTRLTVV.

The chain employs TRBV5-1 and TRBJ2-2, with D possibly being TRBD1 or TRBD2 (5 bases each). CDR1 and CDR2 (germline): SGHRS, YFSETQ. This CDR3 has 15 amino acids. V shed 4 bases and J shed 0 bases, with 10 bases lying between them. This chain's CDR3 is CASSPGPANTGELFF. The CDR3 nucleotides are TGCGCCAGCAGCCCGGGGCCTGCGAACACCGGGGAGCTGTTTTTT.

The count of this clone is one. The chain couples TRBV7-2 to TRBJ2-5, with 7 bases that match TRBD2. The CDR3 length is 13 residues. Germline trimming cut 5 bases from V and 4 bases from J; bases unmatched to any gene: 4. The germline V gene encodes CDR1 SGHTA and CDR2 FQGNSA. The CDR3 DNA reads TGTGCCAGCAGCCGACTAGCAGGAGAGACCCAGTACTTC. It specifies CASSRLAGETQYF.

The genes are TRBV6-1 and TRBJ2-5; D may be TRBD1 or TRBD2 (5 bases each). The V end lost 7 bases, the J end lost 1 base, and 16 bases lay between the germline ends. The germline V gene encodes CDR1 MNHNS and CDR2 SASEGT. This CDR3 has 15 residues. The CDR3 sequence is CASIGLGRIQETQYF. CDR3 DNA sequence: TGTGCCAGCATTGGACTGGGACGGATCCAAGAGACCCAGTACTTC.

CDR3: CASSYWRQGTYEQYF. DNA of the CDR3: TGCGCCAGCAGCTATTGGAGACAAGGGACTTACGAGCAGTACTTC. This chain connects TRBV5-1 to TRBJ2-7; TRBD2 is a possible D gene (6 bases). Trimming pared 3 bases from V and 4 bases from J, leaving 17 bases between. This CDR3 comprises 15 residues. Germline CDR1 reads SGHRS; CDR2 reads YFSETQ.

This chain connects TRBV30 to TRBJ2-7; D uncertain. V lost 2 bases and J 4 bases, leaving 12 bases between the germline ends. In germline, CDR1 is GTSNPN, CDR2 SVGIG (reference sequence). There are 13 residues in the CDR3. CDR3 DNA sequence: TGTGCCTGGAGTACCTCCGACCTTTACGAGCAGTACTTC. Translated, it gives CAWSTSDLYEQYF.

In this sample, this clone turned up once. CDR3 bases: TGTGCCAGCACTACCGCGGTGGGCACTGAAGCTTTCTTT. Residues: CASTTAVGTEAFF. The chain couples TRBV27 to TRBJ1-1; D not resolved. CDR1 is MNHEY and CDR2 is SMNVEV in the germline V gene (reference sequence). This CDR3 spans 13 amino acids. Trimming removed 7 bases at V and 4 bases at J, with 13 bases between.

This chain uses TRBV11-2 with TRBJ2-4; TRBD1 matches 8 bases. This CDR3 has 14 amino acids. The J segment lost 6 bases and the V segment lost 5 bases, leaving 6 bases of the junction unmatched. The germline gives CDR1 SGHAT, CDR2 FQNNGV. The CDR3 region is CASSPTQGANIQYF. The CDR3 nucleotides read TGTGCCAGCAGCCCCACCCAGGGGGCAAACATTCAGTACTTC. Together with reference TRBV11-2 and TRBJ2-4, the CDR3 gives the full variable domain: EAGVAQSPRYKIIEKRQSVAFWCNPISGHATLYWYQQILGQGPKLLIQFQNNGVVDDSQLPKDRFSAERLKGVDSTLKIQPAKLEDSAVYLCASSPTQGANIQYFGAGTRLSVL.

This clone showed up just once. The chain carries TRBV19 and TRBJ2-1, with 12 positions matching TRBD2. In germline, CDR1 is LNHDA, CDR2 SQIVND (reference sequence). V dropped 8 bases and J dropped 10; count of bases not matched to a gene: 12. This CDR3 is 15 amino acids long. The CDR3 bases are TGTGCCAGTTCCGGGCTAGCGGGAGGGCCTCGGGAGCAGTTCTTC. Its translation is CASSGLAGGPREQFF.

The CDR3 nucleotides are TGTGCCAGCAGCTATTATAGCAATCAGCCCCAGCATTTT. Amino acid sequence: CASSYYSNQPQHF. The chain joins TRBV28 to TRBJ1-5, with D hard to call. Trimming removed 6 bases from V and 0 bases from J, with 6 bases in between. Germline V gene lookup returns CDR1 MDHEN and CDR2 SYDVKM. The CDR3 is made up of 13 amino acids.

The gene calls are TRBV30 and TRBJ1-1; D unclear. Germline CDR1 reads GTSNPN; CDR2 reads SVGIG (reference sequence). This CDR3 has 13 amino acids. Trimming took off 3 bases at V and 11 bases at J, with 19 bases between the two ends. The CDR3: CAWREPPRELAFF. The DNA of the CDR3 is TGTGCCTGGAGAGAGCCCCCAAGGGAGTTGGCTTTCTTT.

V is TRBV5-1 and J is TRBJ2-7; possibly TRBD2 for D (5 bases). Germline V lookup: CDR1 SGHRS, CDR2 YFSETQ. Trimming pared 4 bases from V and 9 bases from J, leaving 17 bases between. The CDR3 runs 13 residues. CDR3 loop: CASSPEGADGQYF. CDR3 coding DNA: TGCGCCAGCAGCCCCGAGGGCGCAGACGGGCAGTACTTC.

The chain joins TRBV7-2 to TRBJ2-2; D remains ambiguous. Trimming cost V 1 base and J 4 bases, with 7 bases left between them. The germline V gene has CDR1 SGHTA and CDR2 FQGNSA. CDR3 size: 14 residues. CDR3 in DNA: TGTGCCAGCAGCTTAGGGCGGAGCACCGGGGAGCTGTTTTTT. Amino acids: CASSLGRSTGELFF.

The rearrangement joins TRBV13 to TRBJ2-7, with D perhaps TRBD2 (6 bases). The V gene lost 6 bases and the J gene lost 2 bases, with 20 bases spanning the gap. Per germline, CDR1 PRHDT and CDR2 FYEKMQ (reference sequence). This CDR3 is 16 amino acids long. CDR3 in DNA: TGTGCCAGCAGTTCCTCGTCTCGGAGGGGCCCCTACGAGCAGTACTTC. Translated, it gives CASSSSSRRGPYEQYF.

The table lists this clone with a count of one. The rearrangement uses TRBV2 and TRBJ1-5; TRBD1 matches 8 bases. CDR3 length equals 15 residues. CDR1 is SNHLY and CDR2 is FYNNEI in the germline V gene. Germline trimming cut 11 bases from V and 3 bases from J; bases unmatched to any gene: 12. CDR3 bases: TGTGCCGGATCCGGACAGGGTAGGGACAATCAGCCCCAGCATTTT. It translates to CAGSGQGRDNQPQHF.

This clone was found once. The V call is TRBV30, the J call TRBJ2-4; 9 bases match TRBD1. The CDR3 has 13 amino acids. Germline trimming cut 4 bases from V and 8 bases from J; bases unmatched to any gene: 6. Germline V gene sequence: CDR1 GTSNPN, CDR2 SVGIG (reference sequence). Written as DNA, the CDR3 is TGTGCCTGGACACAGGGGGCGGTTGACATTCAGTACTTC. It is translated as CAWTQGAVDIQYF.

This chain connects TRBV5-1 to TRBJ2-3; D gene unclear. V lost 2 bases and J 2 bases, leaving 9 bases between the germline ends. CDR3 length: 14 amino acids. The germline CDR1 and CDR2 sequences are SGHRS and YFSETQ. The CDR3 loop is CASSFARPTDTQYF. The CDR3 DNA follows: TGCGCCAGCAGCTTTGCGCGGCCCACAGATACGCAGTATTTT.

The chain uses TRBV6-1 and TRBJ1-2, with D tentatively TRBD1 (5 bases). This CDR3 contains 13 residues. Germline V gene lookup returns CDR1 MNHNS and CDR2 SASEGT. Trimming took off 3 bases at V and 8 bases at J, with 13 bases between the two ends. Here the CDR3 DNA reads TGTGCCAGCAGTGAGACCAGGGATGACGGCTACACCTTC. Translating gives CASSETRDDGYTF.

The rearrangement links TRBV5-4 to TRBJ2-4, with TRBD2 as a possible D gene (7 bases). The V gene lost 0 bases and the J gene lost 4 bases, with 17 bases spanning the gap. The CDR3 length is 17 residues. Germline-derived CDR1 and CDR2 are SGHNT and YYREEE (reference sequence). The CDR3 loop is CASSLELSRGRKNIQYF. CDR3 DNA sequence: TGTGCCAGCAGCTTGGAGCTATCGCGGGGGCGGAAAAACATTCAGTACTTC.

Written as DNA, the CDR3 is TGTGCCAGCAGCCGGGACTACACTAACTCGAACACCGGGGAGCTGTTTTTT. This gives the protein CASSRDYTNSNTGELFF. J is TRBJ2-2 and V is TRBV5-4; TRBD2 agrees at 7 bases. The CDR3 totals 17 residues. V dropped 4 bases and J dropped 0; count of bases not matched to a gene: 9. The germline CDR1 and CDR2 sequences are SGHNT and YYREEE (reference sequence).

This chain links TRBV5-4 with TRBJ2-3; a weak D match, TRBD2 (6 bases). This CDR3 is built from 16 residues. Germline-derived CDR1 and CDR2 are SGHNT and YYREEE (reference sequence). V lost 4 bases, J lost 0 bases, and 15 bases lay in between. In nucleotides, the CDR3 is TGTGCCAGCAGCCGGTCGTCTAGCGAGAGCACAGATACGCAGTATTTT. It translates to CASSRSSSESTDTQYF. Together with reference TRBV5-4 and TRBJ2-3, the CDR3 gives the full variable domain: ETGVTQSPTHLIKTRGQQVTLRCSSQSGHNTVSWYQQALGQGPQFIFQYYREEENGRGNFPPRFSGLQFPNYSSELNVNALELDDSALYLCASSRSSSESTDTQYFGPGTRLTVL.

The J gene is TRBJ2-4, the V gene TRBV28; D gene unclear. Trimming took 1 base from V and 1 from J, leaving 5 bases between them. Germline CDR1 and CDR2: MDHEN and SYDVKM. The CDR3 is made up of 14 amino acids. The chain's CDR3 is CASSLSEAKNIQYF. The DNA of the CDR3 is TGTGCCAGCAGTTTATCTGAGGCCAAAAACATTCAGTACTTC.

The J gene is TRBJ2-1, the V gene TRBV5-8; 12 nucleotides match TRBD2. The V gene's germline CDR1 is SGHTS and CDR2 YDEGEE. The CDR3 sequence is 17 residues long. The V gene end was trimmed by 5 bases and the J gene end by 4 bases; junction bases not matched to a gene: 10. CDR3 coding DNA: TGTGCCAGCAGTTACCTAGCGGGAGGGTCCCCATACAATGAGCAGTTCTTC. The encoded protein is CASSYLAGGSPYNEQFF.

This chain connects TRBV18 to TRBJ2-4; TRBD2 aligns across 8 bases. With V trimmed by 3 bases and J by 7 bases, 5 bases remained unmatched. The CDR3 contains 14 residues. The germline V gene encodes CDR1 KGHSH and CDR2 LQKENI. The CDR3 reads CASSPEAGGNIQYF. CDR3 nucleotide sequence: TGTGCCAGCTCACCGGAGGCGGGGGGCAACATTCAGTACTTC. Full variable domain (missing parts from reference TRBV18 and TRBJ2-4): NAGVMQNPRHLVRRRGQEARLRCSPMKGHSHVYWYRQLPEEGLKFMVYLQKENIIDESGMPKERFSAEFPKEGPSILRIQQVVRGDSAAYFCASSPEAGGNIQYFGAGTRLSVL.

The rearrangement joins TRBV5-3 to TRBJ1-5; unclear D gene. TRBV5-3 has ORF status, its function being uncertain. The CDR3 loop spans 13 amino acids. The germline V and J ends were trimmed by 7 bases and 6 bases, with 14 bases remaining between them. The CDR3 sequence is CARVPPWGQPQHF. CDR3 nucleotide sequence: TGTGCCAGAGTACCCCCGTGGGGTCAGCCCCAGCATTTT.

The chain recombines TRBV6-6 with TRBJ2-3; D is ambiguous. V lost 2 bases, J lost 1 base, and 10 bases lay in between. The CDR3 totals 15 residues. Germline V gene data show CDR1 as MNHNY and CDR2 as SVGAGI (reference sequence). The CDR3 sequence is CASSYPFGGTDTQYF. DNA of the CDR3: TGTGCCAGCAGTTACCCATTTGGCGGCACAGATACGCAGTATTTT.